This T cell receptor (beta chain) originates from a study of cytomegalovirus exposure and HLA in healthy donors listed by TCRdb under 2017. About the study as a whole: An earlier analysis of a few hundred of the donors reported around 280 Gb of sequence data and 100 million to 120 million unique TCR beta sequences obtained from some 170 million T cells. Donor age, sex, ethnicity and CMV serostatus were compiled together with the repertoire data. Of the approximately 370 genotyped donors, 65% to 90% were placed in the genetic ancestry cluster associated with self-reported Caucasian donors. The study combined high-throughput TCR immunosequencing, statistical association of individual TCRs with disease status, and machine learning to predict cytomegalovirus infection status. Along with the approximately 620-subject first cohort, a separate validation cohort of over 90 different subjects was used. HLA typing included class I and class II loci at four-digit resolution. Every discovery cohort repertoire had been produced on one sequencing platform. In a later analysis, previously published TCR beta repertoires from more than 500 donors were re-analyzed and high-resolution HLA genotyping was added so that TCR occurrence patterns could be studied. Using immunosequencing, the study profiled T cell repertoires from about 620 subjects and related those repertoires to cytomegalovirus serostatus. An earlier analysis of 500 to 750 of the donors applied high-throughput TCR beta sequencing to assess whether each TCR beta V gene segment acted as functional or pseudogenic. Because of strong linkage in the cohort, a handful of DR-DQ haplotypes were treated as single units for association and clustering. Typing coverage varied by locus: about 620-640 donors for A, B, C, DRB1 and DQB1; more than 500 for DQA1; around 610 for DPA1; approximately 470 for DPB1. A later genetic analysis took genome-wide SNP genotypes for about 55% of the 666 donors and used that subset as a discovery cohort. Approximately 310 gigabases of sequencing data and 80 million or so unique TCR sequences were included in an early release covering about 700 HLA-typed donors. The study aimed to test whether signatures of past pathogen exposure could be identified by cataloging public T cell receptors. Rather than using new phenotypic data, the later analysis identified candidate immune exposures from TCR beta sequences and from how often those sequences occurred across donors. Among about 390 genotyped donors of the cohort, an average of roughly 240,000 unique TCR beta nucleotide sequences were sequenced per donor, around 20% of them non-productive. Study-level results and caveats: According to the authors, the approach could potentially be generalized to other disease states and immunological phenotypes. Compared with equally common non-associated chains, HLA-associated TCR beta chains in a later analysis were more clonally expanded and had lower generation probabilities. In this cohort, only TCR beta chains were sequenced, and detectable features were limited by the absence of alpha or paired-chain data. An earlier analysis of approximately 530 of the donors showed that most TCR beta V segments appeared in productive rearrangements either about 87% or about 30% of the time, which broadly matched IMGT annotations. Correlated functional status among segregating V segments might reflect linkage disequilibrium, but an unknown experimental factor could not be ruled out. A later genetic analysis reported fewer N-insertions in productive TCRs among donors in an Asian-associated ancestry cluster than the roughly 700-donor mean. Across donors, most TCR sequences were observed very rarely, whereas some public TCRs were present in many individuals. The presence/absence analyses assumed that sequencing depth was roughly uniform across donors, and that assumption may not be true. The only immune exposure information available for the cohort was CMV serostatus. An association between a missense DCLRE1C variant and V-gene and J-gene trimming of TCR beta chains was found in a later genetic analysis and replicated in an independent cohort. A later analysis reported that several top co-occurrence clusters appeared linked to parvovirus B19, influenza, CMV and Epstein-Barr virus. Three of the identified cytomegalovirus-associated TCR beta chains were confirmed in vitro to be specific for cytomegalovirus antigens. When HLA alleles, especially DR and DQ, strongly co-occurred, attributing TCR associations to individual alleles was difficult. In the study, 150 to 200 TCR beta chains were listed as associated with cytomegalovirus. A group of highly shared sequence variants was considered likely to be a technical artifact of the sequencing pipeline. A further reported finding was that TCR beta sequences accurately predicted the HLA-A and HLA-B alleles for most subjects in the first cohort. Some IMGT-functional V segments, including TRBV6-2 and TRBV6-3, could not be distinguished by the 87-base-pair reads and were therefore excluded. According to a later analysis, most CMV-associated TCR beta chains appeared to be HLA-restricted, and the HLA associations seemed to be driven largely by CMV exposure. Because HLA typing was missing for some donors at each locus, association tests included only the typed subset. Specific HLA alleles were associated with 15,000 to 20,000 TCR beta sequences at a false discovery rate of 0.05 in a later analysis. The classifier was reported to diagnose cytomegalovirus status with high specificity and sensitivity in both the original cohort and the validation cohort. According to a later analysis, TCR association rates differed among HLA loci, with DRB1 alleles showing the most associated TCRs and HLA-C alleles showing the fewest. Because counts were too low, roughly 18 rarely observed V segments, including chromosome 9 orphons, were left out of the earlier analysis of 587 of the donors.

The library was built by means of the immunoSEQ multiplex PCR assay. For the multiplex PCR, a mixture combining 60 forward primers for TCR Vbeta segments and 13 reverse primers for TCR Jbeta segments was used. The CDR3 region of rearranged TCR beta genes was amplified from genomic DNA with a multiplex PCR assay. The amplified TCR beta libraries were sequenced on the Illumina HiSeq System as 87-base-pair reads. In the original analysis: A later analysis counted some 80 million unique TCR beta chains across the 550 to 700 repertoires, and 10 million to 11 million of these chains were shared by at least two donors. To remove PCR and sequencing errors, raw reads were error-corrected and collapsed into unique sequences using a nearest-neighbor algorithm that merged closely related sequences. Alignment of CDR3 sequences to IMGT reference sequences was used to assign V, D and J gene segments. For a sequence to be retained, at least a six-nucleotide match to both a V gene segment and a J gene segment was required. Rearrangements were called productive when the CDR3 lacked stop codons and stayed in frame with V and J; all others were non-productive. Following IMGT convention, CDR3 was defined as the stretch from the second conserved V-encoded cysteine to the conserved J-encoded phenylalanine. Sequences without an unambiguous match to a single V gene segment were excluded from the earlier analysis of several hundred of the donors. An earlier analysis of around 600 of the donors classified V segments as functional when productive rearrangements were above 56.7% and as segregating when the standard deviation between donors was above 5%. To diagnose cytomegalovirus status from the catalog of TCR beta chain sequences, a statistical classification framework was built. V and J gene assignment, in a later analysis, came from comparing TCR nucleotide sequences with IMGT/GENE-DB human TR gene sequences. The TCRdist pipeline was used in a later analysis to assign CDR3 sequences and most-parsimonious VDJ recombination scenarios. A later analysis defined each TCR beta chain by its CDR3 amino acid sequence plus V-gene family, and excluded reads lacking a unique V-gene family. As a way to deal with suspected cross-contamination and a sequencing artifact, a later analysis dropped 450 to 700 nucleotide sequences that were highly shared and had low generation probability. A later analysis calculated a clonal expansion index for each public chain from normalized within-repertoire ranks of inferred template counts. Generation probabilities in a later analysis came from a VDJ recombination model fitted to out-of-frame rearrangements, and those results were checked against IGoR. In a later analysis, TCR-TCR, TCR-HLA and TCR-CMV co-occurrence was scored with hypergeometric tests, and a repertoire-size bias correction was applied to TCR pairs. A later analysis estimated false discovery rates by permuting HLA or CMV assignments 20 times. In a later analysis, co-occurring TCRs were grouped using DBSCAN, with TCRdist sequence similarity added in when clustering inside HLA-allele-positive subsets. Co-occurrence clustering excluded repertoires with fewer than 30,000 or more than 120,000 public chains, plus five with anomalous nucleotide sharing. In its TCRdb copy, this immuneACCESS table keeps in-frame sequences only and misses some clones. Where compared with another copy, unresolved V genes explain less than half of these, and the others have no known cause. V and J calls and clone size are as listed in that table; D and trimming were resolved from the DNA. The sample has 170,000 or so clones on record, around 77% of them singletons. The ten largest account for under 2.5% of the sample.

Comments on this clone: The target of this receptor is not known. No much larger clone is present one base from it, and per-base qualities are unavailable.

The cohort comprised hundreds of healthy bone marrow donors. Cohort members were all nominally healthy when sampled, although unrecorded immune exposures were likely present. The donor was CMV seronegative and belonged to the group of 380 or so seronegative cohort members. A peripheral blood sample was provided by each donor, and peripheral blood mononuclear cells were used for TCR beta sequencing. The Qiagen DNeasy Blood Extraction Kit was used to extract genomic DNA from the blood cell samples. Trimming costs V 0 bases and J 4 bases, and their ends lie 6 bases apart. The CDR3 runs 13 amino acids, cysteine and phenylalanine included. This entry keeps only the CDR3 DNA: 39 bases, framed from base 1. CDR1 and CDR2, per the germline V gene, are KGHSH and LQKENI.

Sequences were obtained from PBMCs. The receptor was isolated from a man aged 55 to 70 in good health and CMV-seronegative. The rearranged chain carries TRBV18 and TRBJ1-1; confidence is insufficient to name the D gene. The CDR3 sequence is CASSPPRGTEAFF. DNA sequence: TGTGCCAGCTCACCACCGCGGGGCACTGAAGCTTTCTTT.